The clone carrying this T cell receptor beta chain was found a few times. What it binds is unknown. This sample was included in a study of graft-versus-host responses after intestinal transplantation. Across the study: Transplants were multivisceral, liver-intestinal, or isolated intestinal. Anti-thymocyte globulin induction preceded three to four years of tacrolimus and steroid maintenance in all recipients. Study results and limitations: In recipient marrow, GvH clones were found, and some appeared first in ileum or blood.

Repertoires were generated with immunoSEQ multiplex PCR, while TCRdb's copy carries only in-frame clones and drops some. Altogether about 86,000 clones are present, about 88% being singletons, with the ten largest covering approximately 0.3%. Trimming pared 4 bases from V and 1 base from J, leaving 7 bases between. Per the germline V gene, CDR1 is SGHRS and CDR2 is YFSETQ. The CDR3 sequence is 13 residues long. This specimen was unstimulated CD4+ T cells sorted from spleen or lymph node cells, taken before transplant. The clonotype was recovered from a human donor who was the organ donor for an intestinal transplant. The V and J genes are TRBV5-1 and TRBJ2-3, with D hard to call. DNA of the CDR3: TGCGCCAGCAGCCTGGCCGGCACAGATACGCAGTATTTT. This translates into CASSLAGTDTQYF.